This note documents a single T cell receptor beta chain sequence. The antigen is not known. This sample was included in a study of vaccination effects on CD4 cells after COVID-19. Study-wide background: The study obtained samples from a couple of convalescent patients 16 days and one week before vaccination. The study, taken as a whole, reports: Late in the post-vaccination period, infection-induced and vaccine-induced clones underwent marked clonal contraction.

Using immunoSEQ multiplex PCR, the repertoire was profiled, and TCRdb retains in-frame clones only, with some absent. The sample includes roughly 57,000 clones, around 80% seen only once; the top ten take roughly 6%. In germline, CDR1 is KGHSH, CDR2 LQKENI. This CDR3 region has 15 residues. V was trimmed by 0 bases and J by 1 base, leaving 7 bases between them. After expansion with viral peptide pools in the ViraFEST assay, antigen-specific CD4+ T cells were sequenced. The culture ran for roughly ten days before CD4+ T cells were isolated. The person had PCR-confirmed SARS-CoV-2 infection between March and December 2020.

Sequencing was performed on CD4+ T cells from PBMCs cultured with HIV peptides, taken before COVID-19 vaccination. Subset indicated: HIV-1 Nef peptide pool negative control/reference culture. This sequence was found in a human donor who had a prior SARS-CoV-2 infection. The rearrangement joins TRBV18 to TRBJ1-3; D not certain. CDR3 residues: CASSPPVRSGNTIYF. CDR3 in DNA: TGTGCCAGCTCACCACCAGTTAGGTCTGGAAACACCATATATTTT.